This T cell receptor (beta chain) was sequenced for a study of blood T cells in healthy people across ages. Sample-barcoded 5' priming and a J-beta primer mix drove a second PCR of roughly 6 to 12 cycles. From the 5' RACE reads, TCRdb called clonotypes with MiXCR, one entry per CDR3 protein. The sample yields around 800,000 distinct CDR3 sequences, about 26% seen once. Regarding the study as a whole: TCR beta diversity per million T cells fell roughly linearly with age.

This clonotype was seen only a few times. Its specificity is unknown. CDR3 size: 12 residues. Germline CDR1 is SGDLS and CDR2 is YYNGEE. V was trimmed by 0 bases and J by 12 bases, leaving 10 bases between them. These sequences were also reported in another study, on T cells of mothers and their children.

This rearrangement joins TRBV9 to TRBJ2-1; D perhaps matches TRBD2 (5 bases). The sample taken for sequencing was blood. This receptor was obtained from a boy between 5 and 17 years old in good health. CDR3 in amino acids: CASSVDEGWQFF. The CDR3 coding sequence is TGTGCCAGCAGCGTAGACGAGGGTTGGCAGTTCTTC. The variable domain in full, completed from reference TRBV9 and TRBJ2-1, reads DSGVTQTPKHLITATGQRVTLRCSPRSGDLSVYWYQQSLDQGLQFLIQYYNGEERAKGNILERFSAQQFPDLHSELNLSSLELGDSALYFCASSVDEGWQFFGPGTRLTVL.